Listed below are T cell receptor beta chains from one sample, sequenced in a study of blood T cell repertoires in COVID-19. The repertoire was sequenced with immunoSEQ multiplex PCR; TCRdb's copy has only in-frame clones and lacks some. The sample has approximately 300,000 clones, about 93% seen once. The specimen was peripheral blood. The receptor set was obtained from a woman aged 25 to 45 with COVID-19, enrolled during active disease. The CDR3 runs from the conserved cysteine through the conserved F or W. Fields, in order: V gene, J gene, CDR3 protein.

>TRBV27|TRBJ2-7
CASSPIRQAGGSYEQYF
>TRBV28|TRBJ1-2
CASSSGDYGYTF
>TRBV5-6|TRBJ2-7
CASSLALTSGRRGEQYF
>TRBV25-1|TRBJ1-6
CASSEAAKGDSPLHF
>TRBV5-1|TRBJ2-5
CASSLLARGQETQYF
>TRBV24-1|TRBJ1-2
CATSDHGARGRGDGYTF
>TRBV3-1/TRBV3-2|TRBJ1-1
CASSLREFNTEAFF
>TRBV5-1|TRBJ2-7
CASSLAGQNEQYF
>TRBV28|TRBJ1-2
CASLTGGYGYTF
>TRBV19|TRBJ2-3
CASSWGLSSTDTQYF
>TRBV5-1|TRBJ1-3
CASSLYADYSGNTIYF
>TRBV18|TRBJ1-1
CASSQPGAGGRTEAFF
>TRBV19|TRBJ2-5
CASSTGQGSETQYF
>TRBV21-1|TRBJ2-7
CASSKVRDRDSYEQYF
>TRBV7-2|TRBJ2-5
CASSLDGRYQETQYF
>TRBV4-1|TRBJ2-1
CASSQEGTSGSIYQFF
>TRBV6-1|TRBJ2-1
CASSDLEGPDNEQFF
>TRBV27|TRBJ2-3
CASSWRESGTDTQYF
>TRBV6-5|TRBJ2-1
CASSSGQGTGFNEQFF
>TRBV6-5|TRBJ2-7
CASSHTGTGLHEQYF
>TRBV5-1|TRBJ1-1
CASSLDGNSMNTEAFF
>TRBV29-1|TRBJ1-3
CSVGGGGDTIYF
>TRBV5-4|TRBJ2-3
CASSPSVLAGGPADTQYF
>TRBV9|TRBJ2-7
CASSVDSAGGAYEQYF
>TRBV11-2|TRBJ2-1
CASSPSGSRENEQFF
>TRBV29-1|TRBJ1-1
CSLQGALNTEAFF
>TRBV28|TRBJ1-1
CASTEFPGGGRGTEAFF
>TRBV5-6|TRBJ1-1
CASSLGGVMNTEAFF
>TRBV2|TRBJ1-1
CASRGGQVIEAFF
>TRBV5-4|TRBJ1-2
CASSLTDYGYTF
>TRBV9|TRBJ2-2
CASSSGQGTGELFF
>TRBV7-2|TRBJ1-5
CASSDRRGNQPQHF
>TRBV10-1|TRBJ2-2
CASSEGLSTGELFF
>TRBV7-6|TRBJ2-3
CASSRTSGSTNTQYF
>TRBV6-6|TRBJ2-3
CASSYSKGRGDTQYF
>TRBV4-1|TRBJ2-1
CASSQASGRANEQFF
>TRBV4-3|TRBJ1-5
CASSHFTGQSEPQHF
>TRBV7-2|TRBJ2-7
CASSLKGWGAYEQYF
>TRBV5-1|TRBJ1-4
CASSLEMGRALEKLFF
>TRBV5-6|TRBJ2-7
CASSYRAGGEQYF
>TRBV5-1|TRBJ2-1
CASSPGLAGSPRSEQFF
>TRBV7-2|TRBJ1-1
CASSFGQGASEAFF
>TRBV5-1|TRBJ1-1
CASSLSQAQNTEAFF
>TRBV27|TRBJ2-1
CASSLRDRGDNEQFF
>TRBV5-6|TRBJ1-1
CASSLLDRLMNTEAFF
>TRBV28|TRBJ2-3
CASSFRGTASTDTQYF
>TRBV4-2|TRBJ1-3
CASSQDSGNGNTIYF
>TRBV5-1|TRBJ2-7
CASSPDRTSYEQYF
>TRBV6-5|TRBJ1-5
CASSYSGGPQHF